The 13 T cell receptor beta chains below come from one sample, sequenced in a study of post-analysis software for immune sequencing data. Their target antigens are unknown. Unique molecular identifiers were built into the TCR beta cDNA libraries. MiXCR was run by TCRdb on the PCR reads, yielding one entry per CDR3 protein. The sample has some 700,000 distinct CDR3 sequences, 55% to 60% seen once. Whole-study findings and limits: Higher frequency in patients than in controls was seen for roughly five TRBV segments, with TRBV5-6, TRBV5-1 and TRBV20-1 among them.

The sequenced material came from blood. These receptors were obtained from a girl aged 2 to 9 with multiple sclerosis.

The CDR3: CSARISGGNTEAFF. In DNA form, the CDR3 reads TGCAGTGCTAGGATATCAGGCGGGAACACTGAAGCTTTCTTT. The chain couples TRBV20-1 to TRBJ1-1; no definite D call. Trimming took 3 bases from V and 1 from J, leaving 12 bases between them. CDR1 is DFQATT and CDR2 is SNEGSKA in the germline V gene (reference sequence). This CDR3 has 14 residues.

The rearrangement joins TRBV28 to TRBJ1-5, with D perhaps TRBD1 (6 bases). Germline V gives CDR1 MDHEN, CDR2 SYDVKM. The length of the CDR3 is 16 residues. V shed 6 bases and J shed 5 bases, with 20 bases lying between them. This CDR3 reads CASSPRHREVDQPQHF. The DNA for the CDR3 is TGTGCCAGCAGCCCTCGGCACAGGGAGGTGGATCAGCCCCAGCATTTT.

CDR3 sequence: CASSGAERKTYEQYF. CDR3 coding DNA: TGCGCCAGCAGCGGGGCGGAGAGGAAGACCTACGAGCAGTACTTC. V is TRBV5-1 and J is TRBJ2-7; D is perhaps TRBD1 (5 bases). The CDR3 is 15 amino acids. Germline-derived CDR1 and CDR2 are SGHRS and YFSETQ. With 4 bases removed from V and 2 bases from J, the gap between germline ends came to 16 bases.

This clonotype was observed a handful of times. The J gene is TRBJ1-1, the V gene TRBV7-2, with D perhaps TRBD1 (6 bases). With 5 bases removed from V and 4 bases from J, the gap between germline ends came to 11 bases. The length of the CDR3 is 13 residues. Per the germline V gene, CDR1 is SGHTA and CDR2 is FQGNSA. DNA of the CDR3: TGTGCCAGCAGCCGTTTAGGGGGCACTGAAGCTTTCTTT. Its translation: CASSRLGGTEAFF.

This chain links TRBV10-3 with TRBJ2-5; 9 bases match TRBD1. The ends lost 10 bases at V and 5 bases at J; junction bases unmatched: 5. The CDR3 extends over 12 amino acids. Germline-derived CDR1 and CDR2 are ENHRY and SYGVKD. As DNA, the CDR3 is TGTGCCACCTTGGACAGGGGCGAGACCCAGTACTTC. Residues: CATLDRGETQYF.

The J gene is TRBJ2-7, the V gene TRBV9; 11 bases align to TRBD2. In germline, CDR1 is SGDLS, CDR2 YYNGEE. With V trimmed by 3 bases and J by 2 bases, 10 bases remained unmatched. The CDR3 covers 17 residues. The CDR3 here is CASSASGLADRAYEQYF. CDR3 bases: TGTGCCAGCAGCGCCTCGGGACTAGCGGATCGAGCCTACGAGCAGTACTTC.

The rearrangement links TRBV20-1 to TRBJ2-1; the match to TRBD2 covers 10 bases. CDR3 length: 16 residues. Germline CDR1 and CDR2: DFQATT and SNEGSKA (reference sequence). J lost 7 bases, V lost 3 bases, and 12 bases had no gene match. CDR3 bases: TGCAGTGCTAGCACCCCTCTAGCGGGGGAAGGAAATGAGCAGTTCTTC. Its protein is CSASTPLAGEGNEQFF.

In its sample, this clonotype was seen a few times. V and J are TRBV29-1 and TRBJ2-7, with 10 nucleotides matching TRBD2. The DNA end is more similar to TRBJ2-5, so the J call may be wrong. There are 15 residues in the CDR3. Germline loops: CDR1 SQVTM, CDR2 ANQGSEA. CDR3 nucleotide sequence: TGCAGCGCCGCCGGTGGTAGCGGGAGGTTGAAGACCCAGTACTTC. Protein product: CSAAGGSGRLKTQYF.

The CDR3 DNA reads TGTGCCAGCAGTGAAAAAGCCTCTAGTGCCAATGAGCAGTTCTTC. This encodes CASSEKASSANEQFF. V is TRBV2 and J is TRBJ2-1, with unresolved D. CDR3 length: 15 amino acids. Trimming left V 2 bases short and J 6 bases short, with 14 bases between. The germline CDR1 and CDR2 sequences are SNHLY and FYNNEI. Supplemented by reference TRBV2 and TRBJ2-1, the full variable domain reads EPEVTQTPSHQVTQMGQEVILRCVPISNHLYFYWYRQILGQKVEFLVSFYNNEISEKSEIFDDQFSVERPDGSNFTLKIRSTKLEDSAMYFCASSEKASSANEQFFGPGTRLTVL.

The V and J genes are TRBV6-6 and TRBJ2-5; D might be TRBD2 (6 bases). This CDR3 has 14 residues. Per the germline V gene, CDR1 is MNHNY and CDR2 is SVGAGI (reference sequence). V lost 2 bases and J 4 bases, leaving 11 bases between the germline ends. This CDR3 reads CASSYGGVRETQYF. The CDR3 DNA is TGTGCCAGCAGTTACGGAGGGGTGAGAGAGACCCAGTACTTC.

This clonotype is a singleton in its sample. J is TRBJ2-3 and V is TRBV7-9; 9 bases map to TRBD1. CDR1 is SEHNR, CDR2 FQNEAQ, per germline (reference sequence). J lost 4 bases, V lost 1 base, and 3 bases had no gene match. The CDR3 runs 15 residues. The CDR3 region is CASSLDGTGSDTQYF. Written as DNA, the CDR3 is TGTGCCAGCAGCTTAGATGGGACAGGGTCAGATACGCAGTATTTT.

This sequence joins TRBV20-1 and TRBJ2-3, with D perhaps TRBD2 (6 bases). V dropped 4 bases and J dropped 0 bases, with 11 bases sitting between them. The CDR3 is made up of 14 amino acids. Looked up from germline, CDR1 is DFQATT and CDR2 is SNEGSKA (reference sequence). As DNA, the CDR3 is TGCAGTGCTATTGGGACTGTAAGCACAGATACGCAGTATTTT. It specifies CSAIGTVSTDTQYF.

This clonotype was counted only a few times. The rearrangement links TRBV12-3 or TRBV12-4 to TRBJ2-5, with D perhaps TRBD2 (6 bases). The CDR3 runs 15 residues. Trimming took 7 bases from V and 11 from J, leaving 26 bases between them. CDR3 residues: CASTLGLDWGREQYF. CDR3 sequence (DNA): TGTGCCAGCACCTTGGGGCTCGACTGGGGTCGGGAGCAGTACTTC.